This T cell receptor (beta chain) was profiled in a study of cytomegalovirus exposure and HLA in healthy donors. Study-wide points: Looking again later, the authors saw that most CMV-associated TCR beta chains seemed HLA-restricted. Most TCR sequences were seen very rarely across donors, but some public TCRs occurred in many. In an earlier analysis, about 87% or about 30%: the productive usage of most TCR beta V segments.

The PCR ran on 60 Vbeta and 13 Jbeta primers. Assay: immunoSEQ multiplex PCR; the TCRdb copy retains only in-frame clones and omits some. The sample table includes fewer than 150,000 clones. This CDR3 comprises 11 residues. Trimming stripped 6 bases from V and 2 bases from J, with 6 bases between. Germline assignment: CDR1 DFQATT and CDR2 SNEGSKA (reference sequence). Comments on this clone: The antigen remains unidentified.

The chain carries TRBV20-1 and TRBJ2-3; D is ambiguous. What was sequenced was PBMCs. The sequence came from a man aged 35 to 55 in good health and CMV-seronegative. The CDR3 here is CSAYDTDTQYF. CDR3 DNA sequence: TGCAGTGCCTATGACACAGATACGCAGTATTTT.